This T cell receptor beta chain derives from a study of OX40 agonist ivuxolimab in advanced cancers. Across the study: The dose of intravenous ivuxolimab that patients received every 2 weeks ranged from 0.01 to 10 mg/kg. It was permissible to have had prior anti-PD-1, anti-PD-L1 or anti-CTLA-4 therapy, and around 40% had some. Overall study results and limits: At 0.1 to 3.0 mg/kg, CD4+ and CD8+ blood T cells expanded clonally by week 6.

The data were produced by immunoSEQ multiplex PCR, yet TCRdb's version contains in-frame clones alone and is incomplete. The repertoire has some 66,000 clones, 80% to 85% of them found once; the top ten carry 2% to 2.5%. Details on this clone: The antigen is not known.

V lost 2 bases to trimming and J lost 7 bases, with 18 bases between them. The CDR3 runs 15 residues. Per germline, CDR1 MNHEY and CDR2 SVGAGI. The chain employs TRBV6-5 and TRBJ2-7, with D maybe TRBD2 (5 bases). This material consisted of CD4+ or CD8+ T cells sorted from blood, taken in a trial of the OX40 agonist ivuxolimab. This receptor was obtained from an adult with an advanced solid tumor such as melanoma, head and neck, liver or kidney cancer. CDR3 amino acids: CASSYPPYGRGEQYF. DNA of the CDR3: TGTGCCAGCAGTTACCCGCCCTATGGCCGAGGGGAGCAGTACTTC.